The entry below describes one TCR beta chain. Its antigen remains unknown. This entry comes from a study of post-analysis software for immune sequencing data. Study in general: Both relapsing-remitting and secondary progressive multiple sclerosis featured among the disease courses, as did progressive-relapsing multiple sclerosis. General observations from the study: F measure showed strong co-clustering of same-batch samples. Compared with controls, patients had more of about 5 TRBV segments, including TRBV5-6, TRBV5-1 and TRBV20-1. Normalized Chao1 diversity was significantly reduced in patients versus controls.

The CDR3 loop spans 12 amino acids. Looked up from germline, CDR1 is SGDLS and CDR2 is YYNGEE. V lost 1 base to trimming and J lost 5 bases, with 6 bases between them. The TCR beta cDNA libraries contained unique molecular identifiers. T cells numbering roughly 1 to 10 million yielded 500,000 to 550,000 cDNA molecules. In TCRdb, the PCR reads were re-called with MiXCR into one record per CDR3 protein. The profile shows 400,000 to 500,000 distinct CDR3 sequences, less than 40% of them singletons. The gene calls are TRBV9 and TRBJ2-5; no firm D call. The clonotype originates from a girl aged 2 to 10 with multiple sclerosis. The sample was blood. The CDR3 nucleotides read TGTGCCAGCAGCGTAAATTGGGAGACCCAGTACTTC. Translation: CASSVNWETQYF.